This TCR beta chain originates from a study of blood T cell repertoires in COVID-19. About the study: Material from acute and convalescent COVID-19 was sourced from the United States, Italy and Spain. PBMCs, B-cell-depleted T cells, or T cells were the source of the cDNA or gDNA that made up the material.

The CDR3 spans 11 residues. The germline gives CDR1 DFQATT, CDR2 SNEGSKA (reference sequence). With 6 bases removed from V and 8 bases from J, the gap between germline ends came to 13 bases. In the original analysis: Amplification from reference gene primers served as the basis for estimated nucleated cell counts. Data came from immunoSEQ multiplex PCR; TCRdb stores just in-frame clones and leaves some out. The V and J calls and clone size were taken over from that table, and D and trimming were inferred from the DNA. The table lists some 150,000 clones, around 89% of them singletons. The sample consisted of peripheral blood. The chain has TRBV20-1 and TRBJ1-2; possibly TRBD1 for D (5 bases). The receptor's source is a woman aged 55-70 years with active COVID-19. CDR3 residues: CSAKGPLGYTF. The DNA for the CDR3 is TGCAGTGCAAAGGGGCCCCTCGGCTACACCTTC.